This T cell receptor (beta chain) was identified during a study of shared T cell receptors in the human thymus. Germline-derived CDR1 and CDR2 are GTSNPN and SVGIG (reference sequence). The CDR3 is made up of 15 amino acids. Trimming removed 3 bases at V and 7 bases at J, with 22 bases between. The table came from immunoSEQ multiplex PCR; TCRdb's copy has only in-frame clones and leaves some out. Among roughly 700,000 clones listed, approximately 90% were seen once. These data are also associated with another study on human thymus T cells. Turning to that study: As related research reported, thymic repertoires overlapped highly among unrelated individuals.

The TCR was taken from a boy under three years old with a congenital heart defect. The sample consisted of thymocytes. The V gene is TRBV30, the J gene TRBJ2-7; tentative D call: TRBD2 (6 bases). The CDR3 protein is CAWSCGAPRQEEQYF. CDR3 nucleotide sequence: TGTGCCTGGAGCTGCGGGGCTCCGAGGCAGGAGGAGCAGTACTTC. The entire variable domain, with the rest obtained from reference TRBV30 and TRBJ2-7, is as follows: SQTIHQWPATLVQPVGSPLSLECTVEGTSNPNLYWYRQAAGRGLQLLFYSVGIGQISSEVPQNLSASRPQDRQFILSSKKLLLSDSGFYLCAWSCGAPRQEEQYFGPGTRLTVT.